What follows describes a single T cell receptor beta chain. Its antigen is not identified. Time point in this sample: 20-29 weeks after completion of therapy. The CDR3 loop spans 14 amino acids. Trimming pared 1 base from V and 8 bases from J, leaving 14 bases between. From germline, CDR1 is MGHDK and CDR2 SYGVNS. This entry belongs to a study of T cell therapy after organ transplantation. Study context: Blood for the long-term post-therapy sample came 20 to 29 weeks after therapy. The study, taken as a whole, reports: Both transferred clonotypes and endogenous ones absent from products apparently reconstituted.

Assay: immunoSEQ multiplex PCR; the TCRdb copy retains only in-frame clones and omits some. Of over 20,000 clones in the sample, roughly 84% are singletons; the top ten hold 36%. Sample: CD8+ T cells from blood, taken after autologous CMV-specific T cell therapy. This rearrangement joins TRBV25-1 to TRBJ1-2; D may be TRBD1 (6 bases). This receptor was identified in a human patient who had received a solid organ transplant and had CMV disease. These T cells may partly come from the graft donor. The CDR3 DNA reads as TGTGCCAGCAGTGAATGGTCCAGGGGAAAAGGCTACACCTTC. It specifies CASSEWSRGKGYTF.